The 26 T cell receptor beta chains listed next were all sequenced from one sample in a study of cytomegalovirus exposure and HLA in healthy donors (dated by TCRdb to the late 2010s). The library was built by means of the immunoSEQ multiplex PCR assay. For the multiplex PCR, a mixture combining 60 forward primers for TCR Vbeta segments and 13 reverse primers for TCR Jbeta segments was used. In TCRdb, the immuneACCESS table is reduced to in-frame sequences with V and J assigned. These tables do not hold every clone; where another copy was compared, an unresolved V gene accounts for under half, and the others remain unexplained. The sample table holds tens of thousands of clones, of which approximately 72% were seen once. The ten largest make up approximately 7% of the sample. The material sequenced was PBMCs. These receptors all come from a woman between 25 and 40 years old in good health and CMV-seropositive.

The chain recombines TRBV5-4 with TRBJ2-1; TRBD1 matches 8 bases. There are 15 residues in the CDR3. Germline V CDR1 and CDR2: SGHNT, YYREEE (reference sequence). J was trimmed by 6 bases and V by 4 bases; bases with no gene match: 9. The CDR3 region has the DNA TGTGCCAGCAGCGCTCAGAAACAGGGGGTCAATGAGCAGTTCTTC. It specifies CASSAQKQGVNEQFF. The full variable domain, rest sourced from reference TRBV5-4 and TRBJ2-1, is ETGVTQSPTHLIKTRGQQVTLRCSSQSGHNTVSWYQQALGQGPQFIFQYYREEENGRGNFPPRFSGLQFPNYSSELNVNALELDDSALYLCASSAQKQGVNEQFFGPGTRLTVL.

This chain links TRBV7-2 with TRBJ2-2; D not certain. Germline CDR1 is SGHTA and CDR2 is FQGNSA. V dropped 0 bases and J dropped 2 bases, with 7 bases sitting between them. The CDR3 has 15 residues. CDR3 bases: TGTGCCAGCAGCTTAGCTAACATTAACACCGGGGAGCTGTTTTTT. Amino acids: CASSLANINTGELFF.

The V call is TRBV25-1, the J call TRBJ2-6; 8 bases match TRBD1. The CDR3 is made up of 16 amino acids. V shed 6 bases and J 4 bases; nucleotides not matched to a gene: 8. Per germline, CDR1 MGHDK and CDR2 SYGVNS. CDR3: CASSTQGAAGANVLTF. CDR3 in DNA: TGTGCCAGCAGCACTCAGGGGGCGGCAGGGGCCAACGTCCTGACTTTC.

The chain combines TRBV28 with TRBJ1-5, with D unresolved. The germline CDR1 and CDR2 sequences are MDHEN and SYDVKM. V shed 2 bases and J shed 2 bases, with 4 bases lying between them. CDR3 length: 13 residues. CDR3: CASSLLGNQPQHF. CDR3 nucleotides: TGTGCCAGCAGTTTACTAGGCAATCAGCCCCAGCATTTT.

The chain links TRBV11-2 to TRBJ2-5; D is possibly TRBD2 (5 bases). The CDR3 sequence is 13 residues long. Between the trimmed V and J ends, which lost 5 bases and 5 bases, there was a span of 12 bases. Germline V gene data show CDR1 as SGHAT and CDR2 as FQNNGV. The CDR3 nucleotides are TGTGCCAGCAGCCCTTTAGCGTTCGAGACCCAGTACTTC. This gives the protein CASSPLAFETQYF.

J is TRBJ1-1 and V is TRBV28; perhaps TRBD1 as D (5 bases). With 5 bases removed from V and 4 bases from J, the gap between germline ends came to 14 bases. Germline V gives CDR1 MDHEN, CDR2 SYDVKM. CDR3 length equals 14 residues. In DNA form, the CDR3 reads TGTGCCAGCAGTCTCGCCCGACAGAGCACTGAAGCTTTCTTT. Protein: CASSLARQSTEAFF.

This chain uses TRBV4-2 with TRBJ2-6, with TRBD2 as a possible D gene (7 bases). The CDR3 extends over 19 amino acids. V shed 0 bases and J shed 0 bases, with 15 bases lying between them. Germline V gene sequence: CDR1 LGHNA, CDR2 YNFKEQ. CDR3: CASSQDLGGGSSGANVLTF. Here the CDR3 DNA reads TGTGCCAGCAGCCAAGATTTAGGGGGGGGAAGCTCTGGGGCCAACGTCCTGACTTTC.

This rearrangement joins TRBV30 to TRBJ1-5; D is uncertain. Per germline, CDR1 GTSNPN and CDR2 SVGIG (reference sequence). This CDR3 comprises 13 residues. V lost 5 bases and J 7 bases, leaving 15 bases between the germline ends. The CDR3 DNA sequence: TGTGCCTGGGCACAGTCGAGCGGGCAGCCCCAGCATTTT. As protein: CAWAQSSGQPQHF.

J is TRBJ2-2 and V is TRBV4-2, with TRBD1 identical over 8 bases. With 6 bases clipped from V and 6 bases from J, the junction kept 9 bases outside the gene matches. Germline lookup yields CDR1 LGHNA and CDR2 YNFKEQ. The CDR3 is made up of 15 amino acids. DNA of the CDR3: TGTGCCAGCAGGCCGGAGACAGGGGAAGCCGGGGAGCTGTTTTTT. Amino acid sequence: CASRPETGEAGELFF.

This clone was detected only once. This rearrangement joins TRBV2 to TRBJ2-5; TRBD1 agrees at 7 bases. The CDR3 spans 16 residues. The V gene's germline CDR1 is SNHLY and CDR2 FYNNEI. V shed 8 bases and J 0 bases; nucleotides not matched to a gene: 12. The CDR3 DNA follows: TGTGCCAGCTGGCCCTACGCACAGGGGTACCAAGAGACCCAGTACTTC. Translated: CASWPYAQGYQETQYF. Supplemented by reference TRBV2 and TRBJ2-5, the full variable domain reads EPEVTQTPSHQVTQMGQEVILRCVPISNHLYFYWYRQILGQKVEFLVSFYNNEISEKSEIFDDQFSVERPDGSNFTLKIRSTKLEDSAMYFCASWPYAQGYQETQYFGPGTRLLVL.

This clone showed up just a few times. V gene TRBV6-5 combines with J gene TRBJ2-5; 9 bases align to TRBD1. This CDR3 has 15 amino acids. V dropped 6 bases and J dropped 6; count of bases not matched to a gene: 11. Germline V gene sequence: CDR1 MNHEY, CDR2 SVGAGI. The CDR3 nucleotides read TGTGCCAGCAGACTAACGACAGGGGGATTGCAGACCCAGTACTTC. This translates into CASRLTTGGLQTQYF.

This chain uses TRBV28 with TRBJ2-1; 9 bases fit TRBD2. This CDR3 comprises 15 residues. CDR1 and CDR2 from the germline V gene are MDHEN and SYDVKM. After removal of 2 bases from V and 12 bases from J, the junction contained 11 bases not matched to a gene. The CDR3: CASSLGTRGRASQFF. The CDR3 DNA is TGTGCCAGCAGTTTAGGGACTCGCGGGAGGGCTTCGCAGTTCTTC.

The chain has TRBV7-8 and TRBJ2-3, with TRBD2 identical over 7 bases. Losses at the gene ends were 3 bases for V and 2 bases for J; bases not matched to a gene: 5. CDR3 length equals 15 residues. Looked up from germline, CDR1 is SGHVS and CDR2 is FQNEAQ. The CDR3 sequence is CASSFAGVSTDTQYF. In nucleotides, the CDR3 is TGTGCCAGCAGCTTTGCGGGAGTTTCCACAGATACGCAGTATTTT.

The V and J genes are TRBV7-8 and TRBJ1-4; possibly TRBD1 for D (6 bases). This CDR3 contains 17 residues. Germline V lookup: CDR1 SGHVS, CDR2 FQNEAQ. V was clipped by 1 base and J by 2 bases, with 14 bases between them. CDR3 in amino acids: CASSLVGGAHTNEKLFF. The CDR3 region has the DNA TGTGCCAGCAGCTTAGTTGGGGGCGCTCATACTAATGAAAAACTGTTTTTT.

The chain links TRBV6-1 to TRBJ1-2; D unclear. The CDR3 covers 13 residues. Germline loops: CDR1 MNHNS, CDR2 SASEGT. V dropped 7 bases and J dropped 3 bases, with 12 bases sitting between them. The CDR3 DNA is TGTGCCAGCACTCGGGATTCTGACTATGGCTACACCTTC. It codes for CASTRDSDYGYTF.

The chain uses TRBV7-9 and TRBJ2-2, with D perhaps matching TRBD2 (7 bases). The CDR3 sequence is 17 residues long. Germline V lookup: CDR1 SEHNR, CDR2 FQNEAQ (reference sequence). V lost 0 bases and J lost 1, with 12 bases in between. The CDR3 coding sequence is TGTGCCAGCAGCTTAGCCCCGGGGGGACAGAACACCGGGGAGCTGTTTTTT. Residues: CASSLAPGGQNTGELFF.

This clone has a single count. V and J are TRBV5-1 and TRBJ1-6; TRBD1 agrees at 9 bases. Germline CDR1 reads SGHRS; CDR2 reads YFSETQ. Trimming took 4 bases from V and 0 from J; bases not matched to a gene: 17. The CDR3 consists of 21 residues. The CDR3 DNA reads TGCGCCAGCAGCCTATCGGCCAGAGGGGGACAGGGAAGCTCCTATAATTCACCCCTCCACTTT. It is translated as CASSLSARGGQGSSYNSPLHF.

V is TRBV9 and J is TRBJ2-5, with 9 bases that match TRBD1. The CDR3 covers 14 residues. Trimming at V came to 4 bases and at J to 5 bases, leaving 6 bases not matched to a gene. The germline CDR1 and CDR2 sequences are SGDLS and YYNGEE. In nucleotides, the CDR3 is TGTGCCAGCAGCTCCGGGACAGGGTCCGAGACCCAGTACTTC. This encodes CASSSGTGSETQYF.

The V and J genes are TRBV7-3 and TRBJ2-3; 10 positions agree with TRBD2. Trimming removed 4 bases from V and 1 base from J; junction bases left unmatched: 2. Germline CDR1 and CDR2: SGHTA and FQGTGA. The CDR3 spans 15 residues. The chain's CDR3 is CASSWSGRGTDTQYF. CDR3 DNA: TGTGCCAGCAGCTGGAGCGGGAGGGGCACAGATACGCAGTATTTT.

This chain joins TRBV19 and TRBJ2-1; D may be TRBD2 (5 bases). V lost 4 bases and J 3 bases, leaving 10 bases between the germline ends. Germline V gene sequence: CDR1 LNHDA, CDR2 SQIVND (reference sequence). The CDR3 consists of 14 residues. Here the CDR3 reads CASSTMSGYNEQFF. CDR3 sequence (DNA): TGTGCCAGTAGTACAATGAGCGGCTACAATGAGCAGTTCTTC.

The J gene is TRBJ2-5, the V gene TRBV6-5, with TRBD1 matching 8 bases. V was pared by 3 bases and J by 11 bases, with 2 bases of the junction left unmatched. The CDR3 runs to 11 residues. CDR1 is MNHEY and CDR2 is SVGAGI in the germline V gene. CDR3 nucleotide sequence: TGTGCCAGCAGTTATCAGGGGGCACAGTACTTC. Protein sequence: CASSYQGAQYF.

This clone was seen once. This chain links TRBV11-1 with TRBJ2-3, with 8 bases matching TRBD2. Germline CDR1 is SGHAT and CDR2 is FQDESV (reference sequence). The CDR3 loop spans 16 amino acids. J was trimmed by 1 base and V by 5 bases; bases with no gene match: 8. CDR3 sequence: CASSPRLARGTDTQYF. The CDR3 coding sequence is TGTGCCAGCAGCCCCCGACTAGCGAGGGGCACAGATACGCAGTATTTT.

This clone appeared once. The chain recombines TRBV11-2 with TRBJ2-3; 14 bases line up with TRBD2. Germline V gives CDR1 SGHAT, CDR2 FQNNGV. The CDR3 totals 16 residues. V trimming: 4 bases; J trimming: 5 bases; junction bases outside the gene matches: 5. The DNA for the CDR3 is TGTGCCAGCAGCTCCCGACTAGCGGGAGGGATAGATACGCAGTATTTT. Residues: CASSSRLAGGIDTQYF.

The chain couples TRBV7-2 to TRBJ2-7; maybe TRBD1 (6 bases). The length of the CDR3 is 15 residues. The V gene lost 5 bases and the J gene lost 2 bases, with 16 bases spanning the gap. Germline V gene sequence: CDR1 SGHTA, CDR2 FQGNSA. CDR3: CASSRPDRHTYEQYF. CDR3 bases: TGTGCCAGCAGCCGCCCGGACAGACATACCTACGAGCAGTACTTC.

This sequence joins TRBV29-1 and TRBJ2-1; D is undetermined. This CDR3 region has 12 residues. V gave up 7 bases and J gave up 2 bases, with 9 bases separating them. The germline gives CDR1 SQVTM, CDR2 ANQGSEA. The CDR3 sequence: CSARAAYNEQFF. CDR3 DNA: TGCAGCGCCCGTGCGGCCTACAATGAGCAGTTCTTC.

CDR3 in DNA: TGTGCCAGCAGCTTTGGACAGGACTTAGGAGCTAACTATGGCTACACCTTC. The encoded protein is CASSFGQDLGANYGYTF. This sequence joins TRBV7-9 and TRBJ1-2; 7 positions match TRBD1. CDR3 size: 17 residues. V was clipped by 3 bases and J by 0 bases; unmatched bases: 10. Germline V gene sequence: CDR1 SEHNR, CDR2 FQNEAQ (reference sequence).